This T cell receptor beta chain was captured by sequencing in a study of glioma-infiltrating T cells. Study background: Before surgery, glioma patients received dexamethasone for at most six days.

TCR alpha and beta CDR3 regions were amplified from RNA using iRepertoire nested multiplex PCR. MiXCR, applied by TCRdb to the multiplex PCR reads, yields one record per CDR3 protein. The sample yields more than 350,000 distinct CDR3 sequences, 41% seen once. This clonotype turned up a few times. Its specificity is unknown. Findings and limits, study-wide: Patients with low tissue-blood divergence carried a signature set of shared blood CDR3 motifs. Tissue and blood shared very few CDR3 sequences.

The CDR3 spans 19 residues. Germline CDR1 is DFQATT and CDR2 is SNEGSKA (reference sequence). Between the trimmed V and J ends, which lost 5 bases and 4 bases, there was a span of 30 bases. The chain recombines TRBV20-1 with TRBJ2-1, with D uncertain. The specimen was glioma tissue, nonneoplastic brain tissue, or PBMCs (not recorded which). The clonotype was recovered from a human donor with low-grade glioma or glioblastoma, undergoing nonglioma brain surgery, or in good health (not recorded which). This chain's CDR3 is CSAPPLHGRERRGYNEQFF. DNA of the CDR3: TGCAGTGCTCCGCCCTTGCATGGACGAGAAAGGCGTGGGTACAATGAGCAGTTCTTC.